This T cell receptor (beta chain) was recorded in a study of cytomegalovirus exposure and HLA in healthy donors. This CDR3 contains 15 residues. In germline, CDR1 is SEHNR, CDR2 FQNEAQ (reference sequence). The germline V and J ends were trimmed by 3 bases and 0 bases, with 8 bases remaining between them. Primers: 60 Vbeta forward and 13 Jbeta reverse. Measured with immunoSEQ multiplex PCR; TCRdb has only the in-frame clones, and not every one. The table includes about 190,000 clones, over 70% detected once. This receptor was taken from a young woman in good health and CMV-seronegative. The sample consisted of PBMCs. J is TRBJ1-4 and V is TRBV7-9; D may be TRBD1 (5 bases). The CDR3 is CASSLDTSTNEKLFF. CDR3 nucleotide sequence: TGTGCCAGCAGCTTGGACACATCAACTAATGAAAAACTGTTTTTT. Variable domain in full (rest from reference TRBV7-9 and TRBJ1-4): DTGVSQNPRHKITKRGQNVTFRCDPISEHNRLYWYRQTLGQGPEFLTYFQNEAQLEKSRLLSDRFSAERPKGSFSTLEIQRTEQGDSAMYLCASSLDTSTNEKLFFGSGTQLSVL.